Sequencing of this TCR beta chain was carried out in a study of shared clonotypes between healthy human individuals. This CDR3 spans 15 amino acids. Germline loops: CDR1 MNHNY, CDR2 SVGAGI (reference sequence). The V end lost 5 bases, the J end lost 1 base, and 14 bases lay between the germline ends. Donors, healthy HIV-negative adults, lacked recent acute infections or vaccinations. The study separated CD4+ cells into CD45RA+ naive and CD45RA-negative memory subsets. Original handling: ImmunoSEQ output lacked quality scores and full-length reads, limiting matched filtering. TCRdb's table, derived via immunoSEQ multiplex PCR, lists solely in-frame clones and lacks some. The V and J calls and the clone size are those of that table, but D and trimming were determined from the DNA. This table holds about 730,000 clones, over 60% found once.

The rearrangement uses TRBV6-6 and TRBJ1-1; D gene uncertain. Sequencing was done on a sample of memory CD4+ T cells sorted from blood. Subset given: CD45RA-negative fraction. This receptor was taken from a woman in her 30s in good health. CDR3 in DNA: TGTGCCAGCAGTAATCCCGCAGGTGGGAACACTGAAGCTTTCTTT. Its protein product is CASSNPAGGNTEAFF.